A selection of T cell receptor beta chains follows, all from one sample in a study of metastatic and nonmetastatic thyroid tumors. TCRdb reanalyzed the PCR reads via MiXCR. The table has some 93,000 clones, about an eighth seen once. The sequenced sample consisted of blood. Receptors were obtained from a female donor with papillary thyroid cancer or a benign thyroid nodule (not recorded which). Some clones in this sample may be carry-over from other donors' samples. CDR3s include the opening cysteine and the closing phenylalanine or tryptophan. Each record gives: D gene, V gene, clone size, J gene, CDR3 DNA, CDR3 protein. The D gene is left open where the match is weak. Some rows mark clone size as missing; the rest say once, few, many or name a class of expanded clone.

NA	TRBV28	NA	TRBJ1-3	TGTGCCAGCAGAGGACAGCGCTCTGGAAACACCATATATTTT	CASRGQRSGNTIYF
NA	TRBV19	many	TRBJ2-5	TGTGCCAGTACGAGCAGGGGGGTTGGGGAGACCCAGTACTTC	CASTSRGVGETQYF
TRBD2	TRBV10-3	many	TRBJ2-3	TGTGCCATTAGTGAAGGCCCCACTAGCGGGAGCCCAGATACGCAGTATTTT	CAISEGPTSGSPDTQYF
TRBD2	TRBV20-1	many	TRBJ2-3	TGCAGTGCTAGATCACGAACTAGCGGGAGAACAGATACGCAGTATTTT	CSARSRTSGRTDTQYF
NA	TRBV11-2	few	TRBJ1-2	TGTGCCAGCAGCTCACTTATGAGGCCTCAGGAGGGCTACACCTTC	CASSSLMRPQEGYTF
TRBD1	TRBV28	many	TRBJ2-7	TGTGCCAGCAGTTTTGGGACAGGGACCTACGAGCAGTACTTC	CASSFGTGTYEQYF
NA	TRBV28	few	TRBJ1-6	TGTGCCAGCTGGCGCGAAGGTAGTAATTCACCCCTCCACTTT	CASWREGSNSPLHF
NA	TRBV14	many	TRBJ1-2	TGTGCCAGCAGCCAAGGGGTAAACTATGGCTACACCTTC	CASSQGVNYGYTF
NA	TRBV28	NA	TRBJ2-7	TGTGCCAGCAGTTTCAGGTTCCACGAGCAGTACTTC	CASSFRFHEQYF
NA	TRBV7-2	many	TRBJ1-5	TGTGCCAGCAGCTTAAGACACGCTAGCAATCAGCCCCAGCATTTT	CASSLRHASNQPQHF
TRBD2	TRBV11-1	NA	TRBJ2-1	TGTGCCAGCAGCCGACTAGCGGGATCCTCCTACAATGAGCAGTTCTTC	CASSRLAGSSYNEQFF
NA	TRBV20-1	many	TRBJ2-4	TGCAGTGCTAGAGATGGGGGGCGGCACATTCAGTACTTC	CSARDGGRHIQYF
NA	TRBV27	many	TRBJ2-1	TGTGCCAGCAGCTCCGGCGCAATGGTATACAATGAGCAGTTCTTC	CASSSGAMVYNEQFF
NA	TRBV3-1	NA	TRBJ1-1	TGTGCCAGCAGCCAAGATGGGCAGGGCGGGACTGAAGCTTTCTTT	CASSQDGQGGTEAFF
NA	TRBV30	many	TRBJ2-2	TGTGCCTGGAGTGTACGGGGCGTGGTGGCCGGGGAGCTGTTTTTT	CAWSVRGVVAGELFF
TRBD1	TRBV6-6	few	TRBJ2-1	TGTGCCAGCACTCCCGGCACAGGGGGCAGGTCCTACAATGAGCAGTTCTTC	CASTPGTGGRSYNEQFF
NA	TRBV6-2/TRBV6-3	many	TRBJ1-4	TGTGCCAGCAGTTACTCAGCCATGTGGGAATCCTCTAATGAAAAACTGTTTTTT	CASSYSAMWESSNEKLFF
NA	TRBV28	NA	TRBJ1-3	TGTGCCAGCACGGCCAGGGTAGACACCATATATTTT	CASTARVDTIYF
TRBD2	TRBV28	many	TRBJ2-7	TGTGCCAGCAGTCCACGACTAGCGGGAGGGGGCCTCGAGCAGTACTTC	CASSPRLAGGGLEQYF
NA	TRBV3-1	NA	TRBJ2-1	TGTGCCAGCAAACAAGGGCCTGAATCCTACAATGAGCAGTTCTTC	CASKQGPESYNEQFF
NA	TRBV20-1	many	TRBJ2-7	TGCAGTGCTAGAGATCTGTTTGGGGGAAGGTCCTACGAGCAGTACTTC	CSARDLFGGRSYEQYF
NA	TRBV7-2	many	TRBJ2-1	TGTGCCAGCAGCTTAGGGCTAGCGCCTTTAAATGAGCAGTTCTTC	CASSLGLAPLNEQFF
TRBD1	TRBV6-6	many	TRBJ2-6	TGTGCCAGCAGTCCCCGGACAGGGGGCGCCGGCTCTGGGGCCAACGTCCTGACTTTC	CASSPRTGGAGSGANVLTF
NA	TRBV2	many	TRBJ1-2	TGTGCCAGCAGTGAAGCGCCAGGGGTGTTCTATGGCTACACCTTC	CASSEAPGVFYGYTF
NA	TRBV6-1	many	TRBJ2-3	TGTGCCAGCAGGGACCTCATCACAGATACGCAGTATTTT	CASRDLITDTQYF
TRBD1	TRBV28	NA	TRBJ1-2	TGTGCCAGTTTTCCGGGACAGGACTCCTATGGCTACACCTTC	CASFPGQDSYGYTF
TRBD1	TRBV19	many	TRBJ1-2	TGTGCCAGTAGTATTGTCCAGGGGGCGACGCCGGCTAACTATGGCTACACCTTC	CASSIVQGATPANYGYTF
TRBD2	TRBV7-9	many	TRBJ2-7	TGTGCCAGCAGCCCAGCTAGCGGGGGGACCTACGAGCAGTACTTC	CASSPASGGTYEQYF
NA	TRBV28	few	TRBJ1-6	TGTGCCAGCAGTGGAGCACAGGGTTTGAATGATTCACCCCTCCACTTT	CASSGAQGLNDSPLHF
TRBD1	TRBV7-2	many	TRBJ2-2	TGTGCCAGCAGCTTGGCTCCCGGGACAGGGCGGACCGGGGAGCTGTTTTTT	CASSLAPGTGRTGELFF
TRBD2	TRBV28	NA	TRBJ2-7	TGTGCCAGCACGGTTCGCGGGAGGGCCGAGTACGAGCAGTACTTC	CASTVRGRAEYEQYF
NA	TRBV11-2	NA	TRBJ1-6	TGTGCCAGCAGCGCGGACAGTTTTTTGGGAGCCCTCCACTTT	CASSADSFLGALHF
NA	TRBV10-2	few	TRBJ2-3	TGCGCCAGCAGTGAGTGGATAGGCACAGATACGCAGTATTTT	CASSEWIGTDTQYF
NA	TRBV28	many	TRBJ2-6	TGTGCCAGCAGTTTTGGTGTCGGGGAAATCAGCTCTGGGGCCAACGTCCTGACTTTC	CASSFGVGEISSGANVLTF
TRBD1	TRBV5-6	many	TRBJ1-5	TGTGCCAGCAGCTTGGCCGGGACAGGGAGCAATCAGCCCCAGCATTTT	CASSLAGTGSNQPQHF
NA	TRBV19	many	TRBJ1-1	TGTGCCAGTAGTATAGGGCAGGGAAGCACTGAAGCTTTCTTT	CASSIGQGSTEAFF
TRBD1	TRBV5-1	NA	TRBJ2-2	TGCGCCAGCAGCTTGACCGGGACAGCGAACACCGGGGAGCTGTTTTTT	CASSLTGTANTGELFF